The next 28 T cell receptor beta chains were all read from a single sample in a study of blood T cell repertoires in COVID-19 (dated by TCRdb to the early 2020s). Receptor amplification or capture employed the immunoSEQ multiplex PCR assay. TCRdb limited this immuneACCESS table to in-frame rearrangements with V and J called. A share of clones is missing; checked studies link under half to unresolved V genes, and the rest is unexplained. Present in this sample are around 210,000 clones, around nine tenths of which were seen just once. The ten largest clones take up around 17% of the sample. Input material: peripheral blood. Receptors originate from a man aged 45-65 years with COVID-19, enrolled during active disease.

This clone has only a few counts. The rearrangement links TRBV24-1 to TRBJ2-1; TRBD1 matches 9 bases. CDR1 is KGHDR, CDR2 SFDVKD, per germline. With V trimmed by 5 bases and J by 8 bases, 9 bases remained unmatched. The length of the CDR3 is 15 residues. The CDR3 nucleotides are TGTGCCACCAGTGCGCCCGGACAGGGGAGGGATGAGCAGTTCTTC. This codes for CATSAPGQGRDEQFF.

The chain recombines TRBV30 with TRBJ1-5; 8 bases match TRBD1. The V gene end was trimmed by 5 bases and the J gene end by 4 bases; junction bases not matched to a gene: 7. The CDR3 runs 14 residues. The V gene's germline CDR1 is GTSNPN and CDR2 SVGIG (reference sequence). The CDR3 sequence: CAWRGTGGNQPQHF. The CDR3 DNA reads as TGTGCCTGGCGCGGGACAGGAGGGAATCAGCCCCAGCATTTT. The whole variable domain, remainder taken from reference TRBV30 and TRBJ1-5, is SQTIHQWPATLVQPVGSPLSLECTVEGTSNPNLYWYRQAAGRGLQLLFYSVGIGQISSEVPQNLSASRPQDRQFILSSKKLLLSDSGFYLCAWRGTGGNQPQHFGDGTRLSIL.

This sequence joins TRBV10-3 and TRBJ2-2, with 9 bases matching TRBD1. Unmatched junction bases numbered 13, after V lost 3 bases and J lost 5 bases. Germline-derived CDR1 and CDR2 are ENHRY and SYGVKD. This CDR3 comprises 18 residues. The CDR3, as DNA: TGTGCCATCAGTGACCACCGGGGACAGGGAATCTGGACCGGGGAGCTGTTTTTT. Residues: CAISDHRGQGIWTGELFF.

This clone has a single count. The CDR3 loop is CASSLSGGQETQYF. The CDR3 bases are TGCGCCAGCAGCCTTAGCGGGGGGCAAGAGACCCAGTACTTC. The V gene is TRBV5-1, the J gene TRBJ2-5; TRBD2 aligns across 10 bases. Germline values: CDR1 SGHRS, CDR2 YFSETQ. The CDR3 runs to 14 residues. The V segment lost 4 bases and the J segment 2 bases; nucleotides outside the gene matches: 2.

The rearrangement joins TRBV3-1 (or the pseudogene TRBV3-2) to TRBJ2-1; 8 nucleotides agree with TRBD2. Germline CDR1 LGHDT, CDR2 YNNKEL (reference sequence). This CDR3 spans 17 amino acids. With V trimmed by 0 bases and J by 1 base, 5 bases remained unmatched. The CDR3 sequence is CASSQDMASGSYNEQFF. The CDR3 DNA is TGTGCCAGCAGCCAAGATATGGCTAGCGGGTCCTACAATGAGCAGTTCTTC.

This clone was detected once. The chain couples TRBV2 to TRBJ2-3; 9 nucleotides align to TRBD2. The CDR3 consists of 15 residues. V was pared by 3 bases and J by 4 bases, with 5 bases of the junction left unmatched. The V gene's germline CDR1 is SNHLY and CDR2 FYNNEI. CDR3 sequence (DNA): TGTGCCAGCAGTGATGCGGGAGGGGGATCAGATACGCAGTATTTT. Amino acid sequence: CASSDAGGGSDTQYF.

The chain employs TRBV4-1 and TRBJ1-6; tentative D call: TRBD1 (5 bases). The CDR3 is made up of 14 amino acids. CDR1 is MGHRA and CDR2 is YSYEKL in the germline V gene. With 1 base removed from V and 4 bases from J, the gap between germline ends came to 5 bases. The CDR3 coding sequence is TGCGCCAGCAGCCAAGGACAGTATAATTCACCCCTCCACTTT. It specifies CASSQGQYNSPLHF.

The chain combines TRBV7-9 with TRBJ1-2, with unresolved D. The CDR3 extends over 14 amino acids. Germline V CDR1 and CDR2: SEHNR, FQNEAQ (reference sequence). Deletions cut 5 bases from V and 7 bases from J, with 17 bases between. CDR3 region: CASSPAGSPPGYTF. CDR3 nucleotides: TGTGCCAGCAGCCCTGCCGGGAGCCCCCCTGGCTACACCTTC.

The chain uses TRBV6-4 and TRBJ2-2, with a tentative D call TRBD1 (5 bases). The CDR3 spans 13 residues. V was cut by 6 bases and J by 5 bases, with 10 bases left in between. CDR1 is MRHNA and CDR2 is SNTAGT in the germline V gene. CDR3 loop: CASRAQGTGELFF. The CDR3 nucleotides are TGTGCCAGCAGAGCCCAGGGAACCGGGGAGCTGTTTTTT.

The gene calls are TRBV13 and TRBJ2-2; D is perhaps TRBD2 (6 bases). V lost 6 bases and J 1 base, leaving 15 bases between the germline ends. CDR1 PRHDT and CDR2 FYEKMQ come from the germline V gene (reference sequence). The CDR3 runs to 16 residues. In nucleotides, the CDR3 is TGTGCCAGCAGATGGGACTCCGCAATGAACACCGGGGAGCTGTTTTTT. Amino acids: CASRWDSAMNTGELFF.

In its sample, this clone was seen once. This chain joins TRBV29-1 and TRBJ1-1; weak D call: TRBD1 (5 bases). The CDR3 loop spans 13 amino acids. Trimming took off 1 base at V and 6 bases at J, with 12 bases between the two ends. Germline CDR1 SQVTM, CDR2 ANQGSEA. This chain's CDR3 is CSVEVGGGAEAFF. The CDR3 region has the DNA TGCAGCGTTGAAGTGGGTGGAGGGGCTGAAGCTTTCTTT.

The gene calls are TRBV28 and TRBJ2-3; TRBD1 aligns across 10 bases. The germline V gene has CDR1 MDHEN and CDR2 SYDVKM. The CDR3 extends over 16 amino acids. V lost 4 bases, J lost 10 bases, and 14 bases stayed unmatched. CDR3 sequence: CASSSTRRDRGRAQYF. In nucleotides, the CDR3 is TGTGCCAGCAGTTCCACACGCCGGGACAGGGGTCGGGCGCAGTATTTT.

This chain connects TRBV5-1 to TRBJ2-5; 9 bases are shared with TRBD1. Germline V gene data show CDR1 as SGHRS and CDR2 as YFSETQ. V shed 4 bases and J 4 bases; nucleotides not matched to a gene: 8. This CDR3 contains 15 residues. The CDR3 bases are TGCGCCAGCAGCCCGGGACAGGGATTTTTAGAGACCCAGTACTTC. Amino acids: CASSPGQGFLETQYF.

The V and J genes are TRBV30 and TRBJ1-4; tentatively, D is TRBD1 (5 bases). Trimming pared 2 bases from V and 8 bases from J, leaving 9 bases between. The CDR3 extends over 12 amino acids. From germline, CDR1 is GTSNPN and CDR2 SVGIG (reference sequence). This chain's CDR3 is CAWSWGGEKLFF. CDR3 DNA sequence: TGTGCCTGGAGTTGGGGGGGGGAAAAACTGTTTTTT.

The chain's CDR3 is CASRVHPGTAEAFF. In nucleotides, the CDR3 is TGTGCCAGCAGGGTTCACCCGGGAACCGCTGAAGCTTTCTTT. This rearrangement joins TRBV25-1 to TRBJ1-1; D is ambiguous. The V gene's germline CDR1 is MGHDK and CDR2 SYGVNS. This CDR3 has 14 amino acids. The V and J ends lost 6 bases and 6 bases respectively, with 17 bases between them.

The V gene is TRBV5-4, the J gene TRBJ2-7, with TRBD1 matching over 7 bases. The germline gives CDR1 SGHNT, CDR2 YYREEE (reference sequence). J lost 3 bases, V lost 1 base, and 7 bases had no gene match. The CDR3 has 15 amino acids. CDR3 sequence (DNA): TGTGCCAGCAGCTTGATACAGGGGACAATCTACGAGCAGTACTTC. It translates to CASSLIQGTIYEQYF. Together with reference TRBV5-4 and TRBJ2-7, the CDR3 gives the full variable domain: ETGVTQSPTHLIKTRGQQVTLRCSSQSGHNTVSWYQQALGQGPQFIFQYYREEENGRGNFPPRFSGLQFPNYSSELNVNALELDDSALYLCASSLIQGTIYEQYFGPGTRLTVT.

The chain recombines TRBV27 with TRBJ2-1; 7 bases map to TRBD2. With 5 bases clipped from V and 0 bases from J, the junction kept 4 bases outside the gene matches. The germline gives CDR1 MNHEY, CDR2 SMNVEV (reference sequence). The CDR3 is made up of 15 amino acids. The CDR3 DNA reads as TGTGCCAGCAGTCCGCTAGCGGCCTCCTACAATGAGCAGTTCTTC. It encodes CASSPLAASYNEQFF.

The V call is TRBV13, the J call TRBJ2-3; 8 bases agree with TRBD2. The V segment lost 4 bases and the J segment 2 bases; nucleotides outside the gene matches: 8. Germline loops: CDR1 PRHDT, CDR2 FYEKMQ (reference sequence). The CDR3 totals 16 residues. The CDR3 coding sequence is TGTGCCAGCAGCTCCCCCGGGACTAGAGACACAGATACGCAGTATTTT. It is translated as CASSSPGTRDTDTQYF. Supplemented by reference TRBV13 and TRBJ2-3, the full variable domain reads AAGVIQSPRHLIKEKRETATLKCYPIPRHDTVYWYQQGPGQDPQFLISFYEKMQSDKGSIPDRFSAQQFSDYHSELNMSSLELGDSALYFCASSSPGTRDTDTQYFGPGTRLTVL.

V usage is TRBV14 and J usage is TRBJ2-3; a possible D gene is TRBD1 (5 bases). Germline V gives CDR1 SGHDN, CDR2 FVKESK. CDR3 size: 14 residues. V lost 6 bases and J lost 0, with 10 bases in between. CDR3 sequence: CASRSGISTDTQYF. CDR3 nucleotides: TGTGCCAGCAGGTCAGGGATTAGCACAGATACGCAGTATTTT.

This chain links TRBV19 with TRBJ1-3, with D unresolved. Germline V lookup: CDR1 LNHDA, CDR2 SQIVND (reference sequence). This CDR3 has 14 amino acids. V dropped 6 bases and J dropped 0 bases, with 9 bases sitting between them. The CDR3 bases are TGTGCCAGTAGCCCTGAGAGCTCTGGAAACACCATATATTTT. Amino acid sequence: CASSPESSGNTIYF.

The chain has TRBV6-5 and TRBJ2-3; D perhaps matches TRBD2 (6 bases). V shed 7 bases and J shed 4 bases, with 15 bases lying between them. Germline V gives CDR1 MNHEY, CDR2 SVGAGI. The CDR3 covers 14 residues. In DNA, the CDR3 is TGTGCCAGCACCCAGGCGGGGTCCGCAGATACGCAGTATTTT. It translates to CASTQAGSADTQYF.

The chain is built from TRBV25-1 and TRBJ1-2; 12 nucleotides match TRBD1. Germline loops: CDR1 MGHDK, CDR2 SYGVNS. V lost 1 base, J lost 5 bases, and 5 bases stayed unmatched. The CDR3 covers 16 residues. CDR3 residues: CASSEWGTGGEYGYTF. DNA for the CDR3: TGTGCCAGCAGTGAATGGGGGACAGGGGGCGAGTATGGCTACACCTTC.

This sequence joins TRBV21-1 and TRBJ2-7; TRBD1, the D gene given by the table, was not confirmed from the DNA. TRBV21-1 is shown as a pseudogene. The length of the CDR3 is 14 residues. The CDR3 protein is CASSDRFYSYEQYF. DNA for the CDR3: TGTGCCAGCAGCGACAGGTTCTACTCCTACGAGCAGTACTTC.

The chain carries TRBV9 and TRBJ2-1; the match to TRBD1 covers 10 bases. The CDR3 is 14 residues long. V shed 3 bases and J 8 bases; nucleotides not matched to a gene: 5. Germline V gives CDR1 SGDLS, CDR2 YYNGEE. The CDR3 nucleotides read TGTGCCAGCAGCGAGCGGGACAGGGGCGATGAGCAGTTCTTC. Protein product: CASSERDRGDEQFF.

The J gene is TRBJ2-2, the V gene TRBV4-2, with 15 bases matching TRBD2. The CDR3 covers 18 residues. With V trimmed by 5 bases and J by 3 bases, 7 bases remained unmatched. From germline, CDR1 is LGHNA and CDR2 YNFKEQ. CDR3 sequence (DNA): TGTGCCAGCAGCTCCCGGACTAGCGGGAGGGCTGACACCGGGGAGCTGTTTTTT. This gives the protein CASSSRTSGRADTGELFF.

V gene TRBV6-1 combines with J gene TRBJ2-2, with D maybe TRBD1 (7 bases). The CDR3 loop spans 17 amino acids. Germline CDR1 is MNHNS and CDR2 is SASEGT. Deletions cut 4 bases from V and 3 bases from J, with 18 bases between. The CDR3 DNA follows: TGTGCCAGCAGTGCGTTTTTTACAGGGGACTACACCGGGGAGCTGTTTTTT. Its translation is CASSAFFTGDYTGELFF.

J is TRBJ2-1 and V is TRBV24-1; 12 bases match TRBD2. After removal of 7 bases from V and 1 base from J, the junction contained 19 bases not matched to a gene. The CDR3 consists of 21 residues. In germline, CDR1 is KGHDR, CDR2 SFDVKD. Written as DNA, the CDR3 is TGTGCCACCAGCGGGCCCGGCTTGACTAGCGGGGGCTCGCAGTCCTACAATGAGCAGTTCTTC. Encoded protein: CATSGPGLTSGGSQSYNEQFF.

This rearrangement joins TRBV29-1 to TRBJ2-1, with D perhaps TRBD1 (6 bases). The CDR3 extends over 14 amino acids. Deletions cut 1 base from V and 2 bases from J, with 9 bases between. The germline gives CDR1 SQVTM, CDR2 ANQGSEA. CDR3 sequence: CSVEGAGAYNEQFF. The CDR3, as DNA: TGCAGCGTTGAAGGGGCAGGGGCCTACAATGAGCAGTTCTTC.